What follows are 16 T cell receptor beta chains derived from one specimen sequenced in a study of blood T cell repertoires in COVID-19. Generated by immunoSEQ multiplex PCR, the TCRdb table keeps only in-frame clones and is missing some. Of 70,000 to 90,000 clones listed, under 80% are singletons. Sequenced material: peripheral blood. The receptors stem from a human donor with acute or convalescent COVID-19. The donor label of this sample is uncertain.

This chain connects TRBV7-3 to TRBJ2-3; TRBD2 agrees at 9 bases. Germline CDR1 is SGHTA and CDR2 is FQGTGA. This CDR3 has 16 amino acids. After removal of 1 base from V and 5 bases from J, the junction contained 7 bases not matched to a gene. The CDR3 loop reads CASSLMASGTGDTQYF. CDR3 in DNA: TGTGCCAGCAGCTTAATGGCTAGCGGGACGGGAGATACGCAGTATTTT.

This clone was picked up one time. The V and J genes are TRBV19 and TRBJ2-3; D may be TRBD2 (6 bases). Trimming pared 4 bases from V and 6 bases from J, leaving 14 bases between. The V gene's germline CDR1 is LNHDA and CDR2 SQIVND (reference sequence). The CDR3 length is 14 residues. CDR3 DNA sequence: TGTGCCAGTAGTAGGTGGCGGGGCATCGATACGCAGTATTTT. Its protein product is CASSRWRGIDTQYF.

The chain links TRBV19 to TRBJ2-7; 9 bases map to TRBD1. V gave up 4 bases and J gave up 3 bases; unmatched junction bases: 7. Germline V CDR1 and CDR2: LNHDA, SQIVND (reference sequence). The CDR3 covers 15 residues. CDR3 region: CASSTRRDRDYEQYF. CDR3 nucleotide sequence: TGTGCCAGTAGTACTAGACGGGACAGGGACTACGAGCAGTACTTC.

The chain is built from TRBV4-2 and TRBJ1-1, with TRBD1 identical over 8 bases. Trimming took 3 bases from V and 1 from J; bases not matched to a gene: 4. Germline CDR1 LGHNA, CDR2 YNFKEQ. The CDR3 length is 15 residues. CDR3 region: CASSHAGTGNTEAFF. For the CDR3, the DNA is TGTGCCAGCAGCCACGCCGGGACAGGGAACACTGAAGCTTTCTTT.

There are a few counts of this clone. The chain employs TRBV7-6 and TRBJ1-5; D ambiguous. Germline assignment: CDR1 SGHVS and CDR2 FNYEAQ. This CDR3 has 14 amino acids. V lost 8 bases and J lost 1, with 12 bases in between. CDR3 amino acids: CASAAGTSNQPQHF. The CDR3 nucleotides are TGTGCCAGCGCTGCCGGTACGAGCAATCAGCCCCAGCATTTT.

This clone was observed a handful of times. The chain recombines TRBV6-6 with TRBJ2-1; D remains ambiguous. V gave up 2 bases and J gave up 0 bases, with 8 bases separating them. Per the germline V gene, CDR1 is MNHNY and CDR2 is SVGAGI (reference sequence). The CDR3 extends over 15 amino acids. CDR3 amino acids: CASSYERSSYNEQFF. The CDR3 nucleotides read TGTGCCAGCAGTTACGAACGTAGCTCCTACAATGAGCAGTTCTTC.

The chain joins TRBV5-6 to TRBJ2-1; perhaps TRBD2 as D (5 bases). V shed 3 bases and J shed 5 bases, with 15 bases lying between them. Germline-derived CDR1 and CDR2 are SGHDT and YYEEEE. The CDR3 sequence is 15 residues long. The CDR3: CASSSGVWVDNEQFF. In DNA, the CDR3 is TGTGCCAGCAGCTCCGGGGTTTGGGTAGACAATGAGCAGTTCTTC. Drawing the rest from reference TRBV5-6 and TRBJ2-1, the complete variable domain is DAGVTQSPTHLIKTRGQQVTLRCSPKSGHDTVSWYQQALGQGPQFIFQYYEEEERQRGNFPDRFSGHQFPNYSSELNVNALLLGDSALYLCASSSGVWVDNEQFFGPGTRLTVL.

The chain combines TRBV6-5 with TRBJ2-7; D perhaps matches TRBD2 (6 bases). Trimming took 7 bases from V and 2 from J, leaving 12 bases between them. CDR1 is MNHEY and CDR2 is SVGAGI in the germline V gene. CDR3 length: 13 amino acids. CDR3 sequence reads: CASTSSATYEQYF. CDR3 in DNA: TGTGCCAGCACCTCTAGCGCTACCTACGAGCAGTACTTC.

V and J are TRBV2 and TRBJ2-3; TRBD1 matches at 9 bases. The length of the CDR3 is 15 residues. V trimming: 7 bases; J trimming: 1 base; junction bases outside the gene matches: 6. Germline values: CDR1 SNHLY, CDR2 FYNNEI. Written as DNA, the CDR3 is TGTGCCAGCATGTCCGGGACAGGGCGCACAGATACGCAGTATTTT. Its translation: CASMSGTGRTDTQYF.

This clone was found once. CDR3 region: CASSQVGASGRNNEQFF. DNA of the CDR3: TGTGCCAGCAGCCAAGTAGGGGCTAGCGGGAGGAACAATGAGCAGTTCTTC. The V call is TRBV4-2, the J call TRBJ2-1; 11 nucleotides align to TRBD2. V gave up 1 base and J gave up 5 bases; unmatched junction bases: 7. This CDR3 has 17 residues. Germline CDR1 is LGHNA and CDR2 is YNFKEQ.

The genes are TRBV12-1 and TRBJ1-1; the table's D call TRBD1 went unverified against the DNA. TRBV12-1 is a documented pseudogene. This CDR3 region has 14 residues. CDR3 region: CASKGGKANTEAFF. Here the CDR3 DNA reads TGTGCCAGCAAAGGGGGCAAGGCGAACACTGAAGCTTTCTTT.

The J gene is TRBJ2-7, the V gene TRBV5-5, with D possibly TRBD1 on 6 matching bases. CDR3 size: 13 residues. Trimming pared 2 bases from V and 4 bases from J, leaving 10 bases between. CDR1 is SGHKS, CDR2 YYEKEE, per germline (reference sequence). The DNA of the CDR3 is TGTGCCAGCAGCTTCCAGGGGCCATACGAGCAGTACGTC. Translated, it gives CASSFQGPYEQYV.

The rearrangement uses TRBV5-1 and TRBJ1-2, with 10 bases aligning to TRBD1. Germline assignment: CDR1 SGHRS and CDR2 YFSETQ. Trimming cost V 3 bases and J 6 bases; bases outside gene matches: 5. The CDR3 loop spans 14 amino acids. CDR3 region: CASSSGQGVHGYTF. CDR3 DNA: TGCGCCAGCAGCTCCGGACAGGGGGTACATGGCTACACCTTC.

This clone was counted between two and nine times. The chain links TRBV3-1 (or the pseudogene TRBV3-2) to TRBJ1-2; D is unresolved. This CDR3 has 13 residues. Trimming took off 3 bases at V and 4 bases at J, with 9 bases between the two ends. Germline values: CDR1 LGHDT, CDR2 YNNKEL (reference sequence). For the CDR3, the DNA is TGTGCCAGCAGCCATAGGGCGGGCTATGGCTACACCTTC. Protein sequence: CASSHRAGYGYTF.

The chain joins TRBV19 to TRBJ1-1, with a weak D call TRBD1 (5 bases). Trimming cost V 8 bases and J 5 bases, with 24 bases left between them. The germline CDR1 and CDR2 sequences are LNHDA and SQIVND (reference sequence). This CDR3 is built from 16 residues. The CDR3 region has the DNA TGTGCCAGTCGCCCCCCAGGGCTCCGAACAATTACTGAAGCTTTCTTT. Translating gives CASRPPGLRTITEAFF.

The chain links TRBV3-1 (or the pseudogene TRBV3-2) to TRBJ1-4, with 7 bases lining up with TRBD1. V lost 4 bases and J lost 7; bases outside the gene matches: 6. The CDR3 loop spans 14 amino acids. Germline V gene lookup returns CDR1 LGHDT and CDR2 YNNKEL (reference sequence). The CDR3 region is CASSLTGESEKLFF. The CDR3 DNA is TGTGCCAGCAGCCTCACAGGGGAAAGTGAAAAACTGTTTTTT.